These 16 T cell receptor beta chains were all obtained from the same sample, sequenced in a study of control samples from healthy donors and cancer patients. Only in-frame clones appear in the TCRdb table, and some are missing; sequencing was by immunoSEQ multiplex PCR. The sample has tens of thousands of clones, approximately 94% seen once. The specimen sequenced was PBMCs. The receptors come from a woman in her 40s with lung cancer.

The chain joins TRBV7-8 to TRBJ2-3; the D gene could be TRBD1 or TRBD2 (5 bases each). This CDR3 spans 15 amino acids. Germline CDR1 reads SGHVS; CDR2 reads FQNEAQ. With 1 base removed from V and 2 bases from J, the gap between germline ends came to 10 bases. The CDR3 nucleotides read TGTGCCAGCAGCTTAGAATTGGGGGACACAGATACGCAGTATTTT. It is translated as CASSLELGDTDTQYF.

The J gene is TRBJ2-6, the V gene TRBV24-1; D is possibly TRBD1 (6 bases). The V and J ends lost 10 bases and 0 bases respectively, with 15 bases between them. CDR3 length: 16 amino acids. Germline lookup yields CDR1 KGHDR and CDR2 SFDVKD. CDR3 residues: CATQDSRDSGANVLTF. Written as DNA, the CDR3 is TGTGCCACTCAGGACAGCAGAGACTCTGGGGCCAACGTCCTGACTTTC.

The chain has TRBV5-1 and TRBJ2-2; weak D call: TRBD2 (6 bases). V was cut by 9 bases and J by 0 bases, with 12 bases left in between. The CDR3 is 14 amino acids. Germline-derived CDR1 and CDR2 are SGHRS and YFSETQ. The chain's CDR3 is CATAWGANTGELFF. Here the CDR3 DNA reads TGCGCCACTGCGTGGGGGGCGAACACCGGGGAGCTGTTTTTT.

The chain is built from TRBV9 and TRBJ1-1; 7 nucleotides agree with TRBD1. J was trimmed by 6 bases and V by 0 bases; bases with no gene match: 8. The CDR3 has 15 residues. Germline CDR1 and CDR2: SGDLS and YYNGEE. DNA for the CDR3: TGTGCCAGCAGCGTAGCTACCAGGGGGGCTCCTGAAGCTTTCTTT. Residues: CASSVATRGAPEAFF.

The chain combines TRBV19 with TRBJ1-1; D remains unclear. The CDR3 is 13 residues long. Germline-derived CDR1 and CDR2 are LNHDA and SQIVND (reference sequence). The V and J ends lost 4 bases and 1 base respectively, with 7 bases between them. CDR3 sequence: CASSTWGNTEAFF. In DNA, the CDR3 is TGTGCCAGTAGTACATGGGGGAACACTGAAGCTTTCTTT.

This chain links TRBV19 with TRBJ2-3; D gene ambiguous. Per the germline V gene, CDR1 is LNHDA and CDR2 is SQIVND (reference sequence). Trimming cost V 5 bases and J 0 bases, with 12 bases left between them. This CDR3 spans 15 amino acids. The CDR3 sequence: CASSSGTWSTDTQYF. Here the CDR3 DNA reads TGTGCCAGTAGTTCAGGTACCTGGAGCACAGATACGCAGTATTTT.

This clone was seen only a few times. The chain links TRBV6-6 to TRBJ1-1; D is perhaps TRBD1 (6 bases). Germline V gene data show CDR1 as MNHNY and CDR2 as SVGAGI (reference sequence). The CDR3 sequence is 16 residues long. Trimming removed 7 bases at V and 3 bases at J, with 21 bases between. The DNA for the CDR3 is TGTGCCAGCACCCCGCAGGGGCCCCCGAAGGACACTGAAGCTTTCTTT. It encodes CASTPQGPPKDTEAFF.

The CDR3 loop reads CASSESSGASYEQYF. Written as DNA, the CDR3 is TGTGCCAGCAGTGAAAGCAGCGGGGCGTCCTACGAGCAGTACTTC. The chain uses TRBV6-1 and TRBJ2-7; TRBD2 matches at 7 bases. CDR3 length: 15 residues. CDR1 is MNHNS, CDR2 SASEGT, per germline. With 2 bases clipped from V and 1 base from J, the junction kept 5 bases outside the gene matches.

The chain couples TRBV7-9 to TRBJ1-1; D is ambiguous. V gave up 8 bases and J gave up 4 bases, with 17 bases separating them. The CDR3 runs 14 residues. Germline V CDR1 and CDR2: SEHNR, FQNEAQ (reference sequence). CDR3 amino acids: CASHSGVVGTEAFF. DNA for the CDR3: TGTGCCAGCCACTCAGGAGTTGTCGGCACTGAAGCTTTCTTT.

The chain joins TRBV7-8 to TRBJ1-2; 12 bases match TRBD1. The CDR3 covers 15 residues. Trimming at V came to 5 bases and at J to 7 bases, leaving 8 bases not matched to a gene. Germline V gene data show CDR1 as SGHVS and CDR2 as FQNEAQ. CDR3 sequence (DNA): TGTGCCAGCAGCAGGATGGGACAGGGGGCTTCTGGCTACACCTTC. The encoded protein is CASSRMGQGASGYTF.

The table lists this clone with a few counts. The J gene is TRBJ2-1, the V gene TRBV6-4, with 9 bases aligning to TRBD1. V lost 6 bases to trimming and J lost 15 bases; unmatched junction nucleotides: 6. CDR1 and CDR2 (germline): MRHNA, SNTAGT. CDR3 length equals 11 residues. The CDR3 DNA follows: TGTGCCAGCAGGGGACAGGGTGTATGGTTCTTC. It codes for CASRGQGVWFF.

The chain recombines TRBV13 with TRBJ2-5; 10 bases match TRBD1. CDR3 length equals 15 residues. The junction had 6 bases not matched to a gene; V was cut back by 4 bases and J by 4 bases. Germline-derived CDR1 and CDR2 are PRHDT and FYEKMQ (reference sequence). CDR3 sequence (DNA): TGTGCCAGCAGCTCGGGACAGGGGATTACAGAGACCCAGTACTTC. It encodes CASSSGQGITETQYF. Full variable domain (outside the CDR3, taken from reference TRBV13 and TRBJ2-5): AAGVIQSPRHLIKEKRETATLKCYPIPRHDTVYWYQQGPGQDPQFLISFYEKMQSDKGSIPDRFSAQQFSDYHSELNMSSLELGDSALYFCASSSGQGITETQYFGPGTRLLVL.

This chain uses TRBV7-9 with TRBJ1-2, with D maybe TRBD1 (5 bases). The CDR3 loop spans 15 amino acids. Deletions cut 1 base from V and 5 bases from J, with 14 bases between. The germline gives CDR1 SEHNR, CDR2 FQNEAQ (reference sequence). CDR3 loop: CASSLEGWGGYGYTF. CDR3 DNA: TGTGCCAGCAGCTTAGAGGGGTGGGGTGGTTATGGCTACACCTTC.

The chain recombines TRBV10-3 with TRBJ2-7; D may be TRBD1 (5 bases). The germline gives CDR1 ENHRY, CDR2 SYGVKD. V lost 3 bases to trimming and J lost 0 bases, with 15 bases between them. This CDR3 comprises 16 residues. CDR3 amino acids: CAISDLQGLSSYEQYF. DNA of the CDR3: TGTGCCATCAGTGACCTTCAGGGCCTAAGCTCCTACGAGCAGTACTTC.

CDR3 DNA sequence: TGTGCCCTAGGATCGGGACAGGGTTTTTTTGACGGTGGCTACACCTTC. Translated: CALGSGQGFFDGGYTF. The chain has TRBV7-9 and TRBJ1-2; 9 bases line up with TRBD1. The germline gives CDR1 SEHNR, CDR2 FQNEAQ (reference sequence). The CDR3 runs 16 residues. V lost 11 bases, J lost 7 bases, and 20 bases stayed unmatched.

This chain links TRBV4-1 with TRBJ1-1, with D unclear. Germline CDR1 MGHRA, CDR2 YSYEKL. This CDR3 contains 13 residues. V dropped 2 bases and J dropped 1 base, with 5 bases sitting between them. The CDR3 coding sequence is TGCGCCAGCAGCCAAAGGGAGAACACTGAAGCTTTCTTT. Translating it yields CASSQRENTEAFF.